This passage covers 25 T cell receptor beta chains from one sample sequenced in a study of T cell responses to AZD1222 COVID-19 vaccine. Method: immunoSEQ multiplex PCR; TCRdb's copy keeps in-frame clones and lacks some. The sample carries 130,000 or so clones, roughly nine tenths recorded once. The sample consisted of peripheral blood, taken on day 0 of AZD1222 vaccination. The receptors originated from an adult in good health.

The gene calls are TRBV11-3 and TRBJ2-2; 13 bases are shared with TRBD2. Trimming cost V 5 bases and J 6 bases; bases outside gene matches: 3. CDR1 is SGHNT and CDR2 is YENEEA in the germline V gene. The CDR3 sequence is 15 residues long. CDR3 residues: CASSPGLAGSGELFF. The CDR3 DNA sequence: TGTGCCAGCAGCCCGGGACTAGCGGGATCCGGGGAGCTGTTTTTT.

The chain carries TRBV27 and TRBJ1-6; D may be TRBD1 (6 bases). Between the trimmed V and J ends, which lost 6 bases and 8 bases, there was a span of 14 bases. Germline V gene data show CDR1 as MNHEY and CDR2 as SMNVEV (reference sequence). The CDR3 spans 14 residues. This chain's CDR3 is CASSLQGRDSPLHF. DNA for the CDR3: TGTGCCAGCAGCCTACAGGGTAGGGATTCACCCCTCCACTTT.

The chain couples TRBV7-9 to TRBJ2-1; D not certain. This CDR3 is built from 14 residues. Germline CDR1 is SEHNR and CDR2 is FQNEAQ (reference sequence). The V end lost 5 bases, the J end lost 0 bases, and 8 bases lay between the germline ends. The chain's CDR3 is CASSRTVSYNEQFF. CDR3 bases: TGTGCCAGCAGCCGAACTGTCTCCTACAATGAGCAGTTCTTC.

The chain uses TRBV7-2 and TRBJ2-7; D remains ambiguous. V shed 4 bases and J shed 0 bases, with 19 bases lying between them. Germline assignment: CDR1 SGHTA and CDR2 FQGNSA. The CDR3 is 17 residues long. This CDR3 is CASSSGLRFLGSYEQYF. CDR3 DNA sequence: TGTGCCAGCAGCTCAGGTCTAAGATTCCTCGGCTCCTACGAGCAGTACTTC.

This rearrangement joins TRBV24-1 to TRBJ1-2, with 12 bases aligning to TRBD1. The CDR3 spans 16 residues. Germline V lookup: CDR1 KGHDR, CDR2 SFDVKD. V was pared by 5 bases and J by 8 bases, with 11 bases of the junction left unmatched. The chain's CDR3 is CATSGHRDRGRQGYTF. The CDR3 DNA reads TGTGCCACCAGTGGTCACCGGGACAGGGGGCGCCAAGGCTACACCTTC.

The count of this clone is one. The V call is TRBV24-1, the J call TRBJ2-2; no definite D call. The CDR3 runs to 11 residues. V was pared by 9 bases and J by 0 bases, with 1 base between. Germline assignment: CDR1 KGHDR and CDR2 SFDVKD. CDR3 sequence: CATANTGELFF. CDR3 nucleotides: TGTGCCACCGCGAACACCGGGGAGCTGTTTTTT.

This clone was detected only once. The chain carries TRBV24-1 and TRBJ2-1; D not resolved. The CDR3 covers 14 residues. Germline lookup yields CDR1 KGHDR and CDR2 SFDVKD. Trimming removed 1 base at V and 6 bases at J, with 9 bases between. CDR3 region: CATSDFVGSNEQFF. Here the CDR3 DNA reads TGTGCCACCAGTGATTTCGTCGGTTCCAATGAGCAGTTCTTC.

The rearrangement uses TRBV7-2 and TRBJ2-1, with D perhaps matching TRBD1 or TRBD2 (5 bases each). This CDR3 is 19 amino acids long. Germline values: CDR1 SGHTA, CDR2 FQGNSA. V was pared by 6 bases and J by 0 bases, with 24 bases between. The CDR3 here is CASSTSGQVGLSSYNEQFF. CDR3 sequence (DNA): TGTGCCAGCAGTACCTCGGGGCAGGTAGGTTTGAGCTCCTACAATGAGCAGTTCTTC.

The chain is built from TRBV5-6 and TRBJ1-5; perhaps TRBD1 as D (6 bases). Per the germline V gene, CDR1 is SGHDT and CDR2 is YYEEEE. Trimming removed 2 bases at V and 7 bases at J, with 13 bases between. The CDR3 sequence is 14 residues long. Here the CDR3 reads CASSFTRGGQPQHF. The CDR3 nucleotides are TGTGCCAGCAGCTTCACCAGGGGTGGCCAGCCCCAGCATTTT.

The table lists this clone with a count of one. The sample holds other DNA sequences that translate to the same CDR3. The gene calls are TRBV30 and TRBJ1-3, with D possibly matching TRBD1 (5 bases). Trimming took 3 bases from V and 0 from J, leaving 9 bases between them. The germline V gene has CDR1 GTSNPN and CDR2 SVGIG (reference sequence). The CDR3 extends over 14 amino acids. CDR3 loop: CAWSRGGSGNTIYF. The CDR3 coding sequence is TGTGCCTGGAGCCGGGGGGGCTCTGGAAACACCATATATTTT. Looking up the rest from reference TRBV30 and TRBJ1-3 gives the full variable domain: SQTIHQWPATLVQPVGSPLSLECTVEGTSNPNLYWYRQAAGRGLQLLFYSVGIGQISSEVPQNLSASRPQDRQFILSSKKLLLSDSGFYLCAWSRGGSGNTIYFGEGSWLTVV.

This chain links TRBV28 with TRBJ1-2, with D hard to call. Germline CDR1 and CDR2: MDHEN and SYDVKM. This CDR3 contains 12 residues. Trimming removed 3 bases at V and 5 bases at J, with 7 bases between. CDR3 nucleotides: TGTGCCAGCAGTTTCGACAAGTATGGCTACACCTTC. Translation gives CASSFDKYGYTF.

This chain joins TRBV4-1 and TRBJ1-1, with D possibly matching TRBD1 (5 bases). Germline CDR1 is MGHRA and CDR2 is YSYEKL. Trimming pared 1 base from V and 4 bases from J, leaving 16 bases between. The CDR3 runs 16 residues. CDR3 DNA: TGCGCCAGCAGCCAAGCGAGGGGAGGGTGGGGCACTGAAGCTTTCTTT. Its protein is CASSQARGGWGTEAFF.

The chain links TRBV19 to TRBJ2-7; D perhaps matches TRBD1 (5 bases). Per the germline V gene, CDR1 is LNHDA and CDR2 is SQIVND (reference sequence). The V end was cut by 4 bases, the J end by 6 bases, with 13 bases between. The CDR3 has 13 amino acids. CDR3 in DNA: TGTGCCAGTAGTAAGGGTACAGGCTTCGAGCAGTACTTC. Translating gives CASSKGTGFEQYF.

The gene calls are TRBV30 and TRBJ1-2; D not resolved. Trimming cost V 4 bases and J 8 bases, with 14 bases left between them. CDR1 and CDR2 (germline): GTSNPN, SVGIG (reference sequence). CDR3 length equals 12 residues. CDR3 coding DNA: TGTGCCTGGATGGAGGGCGGGCTCGGCTACACCTTC. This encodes CAWMEGGLGYTF.

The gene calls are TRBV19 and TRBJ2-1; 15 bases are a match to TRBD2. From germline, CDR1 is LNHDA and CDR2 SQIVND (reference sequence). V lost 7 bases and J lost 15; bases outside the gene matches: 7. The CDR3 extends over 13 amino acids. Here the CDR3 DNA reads TGTGCCAGTACCGAAGGACTAGCGGGAGGGATGTTCTTC. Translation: CASTEGLAGGMFF.

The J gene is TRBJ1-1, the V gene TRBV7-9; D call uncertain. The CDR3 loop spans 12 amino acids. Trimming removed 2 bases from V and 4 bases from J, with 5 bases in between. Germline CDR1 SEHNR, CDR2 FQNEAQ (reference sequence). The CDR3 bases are TGTGCCAGCAGCTTATCCGTCACTGAAGCTTTCTTT. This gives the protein CASSLSVTEAFF.

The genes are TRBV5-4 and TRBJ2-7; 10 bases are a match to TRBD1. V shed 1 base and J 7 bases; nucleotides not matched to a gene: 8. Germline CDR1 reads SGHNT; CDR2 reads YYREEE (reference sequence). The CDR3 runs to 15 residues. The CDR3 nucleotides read TGTGCCAGCAGCTTGAGGGACAGGGGATCGGGGGAGCAGTACTTC. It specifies CASSLRDRGSGEQYF.

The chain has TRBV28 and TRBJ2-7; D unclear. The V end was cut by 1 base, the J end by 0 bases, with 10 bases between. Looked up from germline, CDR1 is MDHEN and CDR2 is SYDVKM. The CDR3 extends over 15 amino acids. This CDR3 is CASSLYPTNSYEQYF. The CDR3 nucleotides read TGTGCCAGCAGTTTATATCCCACCAACTCCTACGAGCAGTACTTC.

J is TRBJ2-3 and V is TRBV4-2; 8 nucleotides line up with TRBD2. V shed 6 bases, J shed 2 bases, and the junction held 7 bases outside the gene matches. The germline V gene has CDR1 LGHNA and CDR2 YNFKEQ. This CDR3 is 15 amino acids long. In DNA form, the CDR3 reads TGTGCCAGCAGACCCAGCGGGGGTTACACAGATACGCAGTATTTT. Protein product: CASRPSGGYTDTQYF.

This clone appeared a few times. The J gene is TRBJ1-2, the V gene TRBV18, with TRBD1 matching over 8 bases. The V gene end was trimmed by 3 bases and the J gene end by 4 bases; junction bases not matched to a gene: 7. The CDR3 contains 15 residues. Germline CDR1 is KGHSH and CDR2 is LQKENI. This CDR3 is CASSPTNRGGYGYTF. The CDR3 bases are TGTGCCAGCTCACCGACCAACAGGGGGGGCTATGGCTACACCTTC.

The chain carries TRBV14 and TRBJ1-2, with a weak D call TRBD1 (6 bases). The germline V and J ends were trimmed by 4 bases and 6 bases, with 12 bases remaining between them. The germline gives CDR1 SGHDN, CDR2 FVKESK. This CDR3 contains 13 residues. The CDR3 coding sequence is TGTGCCAGCAGCCCTCGACAGGCCGATGGCTACACCTTC. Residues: CASSPRQADGYTF.

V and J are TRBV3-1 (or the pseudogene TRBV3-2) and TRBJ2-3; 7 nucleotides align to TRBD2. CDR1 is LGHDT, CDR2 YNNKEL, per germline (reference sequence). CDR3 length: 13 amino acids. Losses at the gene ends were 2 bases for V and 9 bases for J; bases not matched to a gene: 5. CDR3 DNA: TGTGCCAGCAGCCAAAGCGGGACTCCAACGCAGTATTTT. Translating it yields CASSQSGTPTQYF.

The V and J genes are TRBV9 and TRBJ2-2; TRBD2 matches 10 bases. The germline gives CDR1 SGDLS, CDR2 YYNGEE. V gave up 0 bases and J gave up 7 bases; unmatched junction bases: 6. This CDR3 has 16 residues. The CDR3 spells CASSVASGGAGGELFF. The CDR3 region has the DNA TGTGCCAGCAGCGTAGCCAGCGGGGGGGCAGGCGGGGAGCTGTTTTTT.

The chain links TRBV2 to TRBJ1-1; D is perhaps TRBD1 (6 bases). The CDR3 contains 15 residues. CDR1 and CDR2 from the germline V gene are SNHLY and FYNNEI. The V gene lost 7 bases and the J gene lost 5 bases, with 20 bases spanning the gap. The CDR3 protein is CASITGRVGGTEAFF. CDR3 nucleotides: TGTGCCAGCATCACGGGTAGGGTAGGGGGAACTGAAGCTTTCTTT.

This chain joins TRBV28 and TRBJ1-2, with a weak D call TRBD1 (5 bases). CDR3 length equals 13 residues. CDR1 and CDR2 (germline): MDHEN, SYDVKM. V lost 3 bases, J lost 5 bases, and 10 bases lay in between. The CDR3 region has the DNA TGTGCCAGCAGTTTGGGACCCACTTATGGCTACACCTTC. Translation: CASSLGPTYGYTF.